The 12 T cell receptor beta chains below all came from one sample that was sequenced in a study of blood T cell repertoires in COVID-19. TCRdb keeps only in-frame clones here, not all; method: immunoSEQ multiplex PCR. The profile covers some 190,000 clones, with about 83% appearing a single time and 4.5% to 6% taken by the ten largest. The sample comprised peripheral blood. The source is a woman between 65 and 79 years old with active or convalescent COVID-19.

The V call is TRBV7-9, the J call TRBJ2-5, with TRBD2 matching 10 bases. The CDR3 runs to 17 residues. With V trimmed by 1 base and J by 2 bases, 7 bases remained unmatched. Looked up from germline, CDR1 is SEHNR and CDR2 is FQNEAQ (reference sequence). CDR3 DNA: TGTGCCAGCAGCTTAGGGACTAGCGGACGACCACAAGAGACCCAGTACTTC. Amino acids: CASSLGTSGRPQETQYF.

V is TRBV19 and J is TRBJ2-7, with 10 positions matching TRBD2. This CDR3 comprises 14 residues. V lost 2 bases to trimming and J lost 4 bases; unmatched junction nucleotides: 2. Germline assignment: CDR1 LNHDA and CDR2 SQIVND (reference sequence). CDR3 residues: CASSILAGAYEQYF. The CDR3 region has the DNA TGTGCCAGTAGTATACTAGCGGGAGCGTACGAGCAGTACTTC.

The J gene is TRBJ2-7, the V gene TRBV19, with TRBD1 as a possible D gene (6 bases). V was pared by 5 bases and J by 5 bases, with 13 bases between. Germline V gene lookup returns CDR1 LNHDA and CDR2 SQIVND (reference sequence). The CDR3 totals 13 residues. This CDR3 reads CASSSRSGDEQYF. DNA for the CDR3: TGTGCCAGTAGTTCCCGGTCAGGGGACGAGCAGTACTTC.

This clone has just one count. The chain recombines TRBV5-5 with TRBJ2-7; a weak D match, TRBD1 (5 bases). The CDR3 covers 17 residues. Germline V gives CDR1 SGHKS, CDR2 YYEKEE (reference sequence). V gave up 0 bases and J gave up 3 bases, with 19 bases separating them. The CDR3 region has the DNA TGTGCCAGCAGCTTGGTCGCCAGGGCCGCCAGTGGCTACGAGCAGTACTTC. Amino acid sequence: CASSLVARAASGYEQYF.

V and J are TRBV18 and TRBJ1-1; 8 bases agree with TRBD1. The CDR3 has 15 residues. Germline V gene sequence: CDR1 KGHSH, CDR2 LQKENI. The V gene end was trimmed by 0 bases and the J gene end by 4 bases; junction bases not matched to a gene: 4. The CDR3 sequence: CASSPPTGESTEAFF. The CDR3 DNA reads as TGTGCCAGCTCACCACCGACAGGGGAGAGCACTGAAGCTTTCTTT.

This sequence joins TRBV5-8 and TRBJ2-3; 12 bases map to TRBD2. Trimming took 0 bases from V and 2 from J; bases not matched to a gene: 7. The CDR3 is made up of 18 amino acids. CDR1 and CDR2 from the germline V gene are SGHTS and YDEGEE. The chain's CDR3 is CASSLGLAGVLHTDTQYF. The CDR3 DNA reads TGTGCCAGCAGCTTGGGACTAGCGGGAGTTCTTCACACAGATACGCAGTATTTT.

J is TRBJ1-5 and V is TRBV28, with TRBD1 identical over 8 bases. With 2 bases clipped from V and 1 base from J, the junction kept 4 bases outside the gene matches. The CDR3 spans 16 residues. The germline gives CDR1 MDHEN, CDR2 SYDVKM. CDR3 sequence: CASSLRTGSSNQPQHF. In DNA, the CDR3 is TGTGCCAGCAGTTTACGGACAGGGTCAAGCAATCAGCCCCAGCATTTT.

The V and J genes are TRBV4-1 and TRBJ2-6; 8 bases are a match to TRBD1. This CDR3 is 18 amino acids long. Germline V gene lookup returns CDR1 MGHRA and CDR2 YSYEKL. The V gene end was trimmed by 4 bases and the J gene end by 0 bases; junction bases not matched to a gene: 8. The CDR3 bases are TGCGCCAGCAGCCCGCCCGGGACAGGTCACTCTGGGGCCAACGTCCTGACTTTC. The encoded protein is CASSPPGTGHSGANVLTF.

V and J are TRBV2 and TRBJ2-7; D might be TRBD2 (6 bases). Germline V gene lookup returns CDR1 SNHLY and CDR2 FYNNEI. There are 16 residues in the CDR3. Trimming took off 1 base at V and 5 bases at J, with 18 bases between the two ends. Written as DNA, the CDR3 is TGTGCCAGCAGTGAAGGTGTGGGCGGGACCCCGCACGAGCAGTACTTC. The encoded protein is CASSEGVGGTPHEQYF.

The chain recombines TRBV6-1 with TRBJ2-1; 11 positions match TRBD2. CDR1 is MNHNS, CDR2 SASEGT, per germline. J gave up 7 bases and V 4 bases, and 12 bases lay outside the gene matches. There are 17 residues in the CDR3. The DNA for the CDR3 is TGTGCCAGCAGTGTCAGCCTTAGCGGGAGGGCGGATAATGAGCAGTTCTTC. It codes for CASSVSLSGRADNEQFF.

V and J are TRBV6-5 and TRBJ1-1; D perhaps matches TRBD1 (6 bases). There are 13 residues in the CDR3. Between the trimmed V and J ends, which lost 6 bases and 1 base, there was a span of 9 bases. Germline CDR1 and CDR2: MNHEY and SVGAGI. The CDR3 here is CASSQTGNTEAFF. CDR3 nucleotide sequence: TGTGCCAGCAGCCAGACAGGGAACACTGAAGCTTTCTTT.

The rearrangement joins TRBV19 to TRBJ2-4; 7 nucleotides align to TRBD1. V lost 1 base, J lost 5 bases, and 11 bases stayed unmatched. CDR3 length: 17 amino acids. Germline assignment: CDR1 LNHDA and CDR2 SQIVND (reference sequence). CDR3 coding DNA: TGTGCCAGTAGTATAGTAGGGGTGCGAGACAGGGAAAACATTCAGTACTTC. Protein sequence: CASSIVGVRDRENIQYF.